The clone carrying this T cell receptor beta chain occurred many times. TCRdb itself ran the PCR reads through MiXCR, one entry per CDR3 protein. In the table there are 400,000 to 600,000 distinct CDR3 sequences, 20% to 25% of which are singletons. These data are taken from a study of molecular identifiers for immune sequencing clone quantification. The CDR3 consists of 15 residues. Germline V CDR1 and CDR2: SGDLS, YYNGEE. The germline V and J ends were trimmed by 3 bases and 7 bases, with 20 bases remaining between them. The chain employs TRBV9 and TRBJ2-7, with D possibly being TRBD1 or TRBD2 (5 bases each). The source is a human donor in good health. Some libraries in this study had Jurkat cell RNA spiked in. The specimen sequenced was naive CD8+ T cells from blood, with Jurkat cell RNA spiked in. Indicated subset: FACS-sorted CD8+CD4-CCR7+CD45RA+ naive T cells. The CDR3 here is CASSGGRGRDGEQYF. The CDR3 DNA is TGTGCCAGCAGCGGGGGGAGAGGACGTGACGGGGAGCAGTACTTC.